Described below is a single T cell receptor (beta chain) sequence and its context. Its binding antigen is unknown. No much larger clone is present one base from it, and per-base qualities are unavailable. In the germline V gene, CDR1 corresponds to SGDLS and CDR2 to YYNGEE. Trimming costs V 4 bases and J 1 base, and their ends lie 17 bases apart. The CDR3 runs 17 residues from the cysteine to the phenylalanine. Solely the CDR3 DNA is kept, with 51 bases framed from the first base. This record comes from a study of blood T cell repertoires in COVID-19 (TCRdb year 2020). Some background on the complete study: Collaborator samples came from the United States, Italy and Spain and covered acute and convalescent phases of COVID-19. Sample metadata almost always included a de-identified subject ID, COVID-19 status, age in years and sex. Samples were obtained from the ongoing ImmuneRACE study (first 160 participants) and from over 1,000 subjects provided by 6 global collaborators. Where HLA class I and class II types were available, the types were taken from metadata supplied by the sample provider, not from assay-based typing. The prospective study material was composed of cDNA or gDNA derived from T cells, B-cell-depleted T cells, or PBMCs. The dataset comprised deeply sampled blood TCRbeta repertoires from subjects exposed to, actively infected with, or recovered from COVID-19. The repertoires were made available in a free public database intended to serve as a resource for research on the immune response to SARS-CoV-2. Overall results and qualifications from the work: The amount of clinical and demographic metadata varied by source and participant and was provided uncurated.

TCRbeta CDR3 regions were amplified from genomic DNA using the immunoSEQ Assay, a bias-controlled multiplex PCR. In the paper's pipeline: Within the assay, amplification of reference gene primers was used to estimate how many nucleated cells each sample contained. To quantify the absolute abundance of each unique TCRbeta CDR3 rearrangement, sequence reads were collapsed and filtered. Productive Simpson clonality was computed per sample as the square root of Simpson's diversity index over productive rearrangements. TCRdb took over this immuneACCESS table, retaining in-frame rearrangements with V and J assigned. Such tables are incomplete; in checked studies, under half of the missing clones stem from an unresolved V gene, and the remainder is unexplained. V and J calls and clone size are those listed in that table; D and trimming were worked out from the DNA. The sample yields roughly 71,000 clones; 80% to 85% were counted once. The ten biggest clones cover 7.5% to 9% of the sample.

Each collaborating institution followed its own protocols to collect whole blood in K2EDTA tubes. For TCRbeta analysis, collaborators shipped samples in one of three forms: frozen whole blood, isolated PBMCs, or DNA extracted from either of those sample types. Specimen: peripheral blood. The sequence derives from a man aged 50 to 60 with active COVID-19. In this chain, TRBV9 is recombined with TRBJ2-2; the D gene is perhaps TRBD2, on 5 matching bases. The CDR3 has the sequence CASSPPVRRGNTGELFF. The nucleotides read TGTGCCAGCAGCCCCCCGGTGCGTCGGGGGAACACCGGGGAGCTGTTTTTT. The full variable domain, with segments outside the CDR3 supplied by the reference TRBV9 and TRBJ2-2 proteins, appears as DSGVTQTPKHLITATGQRVTLRCSPRSGDLSVYWYQQSLDQGLQFLIQYYNGEERAKGNILERFSAQQFPDLHSELNLSSLELGDSALYFCASSPPVRRGNTGELFFGEGSRLTVL.